The 31 T cell receptor beta chains reported below all come from one sample, sequenced in a study of read filtering for tumor transcriptome and immune sequencing. The library was built from about 400 ng RNA with molecular barcoded adaptors for alpha/delta and beta/gamma chains. TCRdb independently ran MiXCR on the reads; one entry per CDR3 protein. There are some 120,000 distinct CDR3 sequences in the sample; over 10% occur only once, and about 11% lies in the top ten. The specimen sequenced was a population of CD138-negative cells sorted from bone marrow. The receptors here all came from a donor aged 40 or over with multiple myeloma.

This clonotype was observed many times. This chain joins TRBV27 and TRBJ2-3; 8 nucleotides agree with TRBD2. The CDR3 runs to 16 residues. CDR1 is MNHEY and CDR2 is SMNVEV in the germline V gene (reference sequence). J lost 4 bases, V lost 6 bases, and 12 bases had no gene match. CDR3 DNA: TGTGCCAGCAGAGGGGCTAGCGGGTTTTCGCCAGATACGCAGTATTTT. It specifies CASRGASGFSPDTQYF.

This clonotype was seen at least ten times. V and J are TRBV6-5 and TRBJ2-1; the D gene is possibly TRBD2 (6 bases). Germline lookup yields CDR1 MNHEY and CDR2 SVGAGI. The CDR3 is 15 residues long. V gave up 6 bases and J gave up 9 bases, with 21 bases separating them. The CDR3 sequence: CASSVISGRNTEQFF. The CDR3 DNA is TGTGCCAGCAGCGTTATCAGCGGGCGCAACACTGAGCAGTTCTTC.

The table lists this clonotype with many counts. The chain couples TRBV12-3 or TRBV12-4 to TRBJ1-2; D uncertain. The CDR3 has 12 amino acids. Trimming removed 6 bases from V and 3 bases from J, with 8 bases in between. CDR3: CASRQTDYGYTF. In DNA form, the CDR3 reads TGTGCCAGCAGGCAAACAGACTATGGCTACACCTTC.

The chain couples TRBV14 to TRBJ2-1, with no clear D. The V gene lost 1 base and the J gene lost 4 bases, with 17 bases spanning the gap. The CDR3 has 17 amino acids. Per the germline V gene, CDR1 is SGHDN and CDR2 is FVKESK. CDR3 in DNA: TGTGCCAGCAGCCAAGGTAAAACGGGCCCTAGGTACAATGAGCAGTTCTTC. This codes for CASSQGKTGPRYNEQFF.

This clonotype was seen at least ten times. The chain uses TRBV11-2 and TRBJ2-3, with 9 nucleotides matching TRBD1. The CDR3 runs to 15 residues. Germline V gene lookup returns CDR1 SGHAT and CDR2 FQNNGV. The J segment lost 1 base and the V segment lost 1 base, leaving 0 bases of the junction unmatched. Here the CDR3 reads CASSLGDRGTDTQYF. In DNA form, the CDR3 reads TGTGCCAGCAGCTTAGGGGACAGGGGCACAGATACGCAGTATTTT.

In its sample, this clonotype was seen many times. The rearrangement uses TRBV6-2 or TRBV6-3 and TRBJ1-1, with D unresolved. Germline V gives CDR1 MNHEY, CDR2 SVGEGT. V lost 5 bases to trimming and J lost 0 bases, with 7 bases between them. The length of the CDR3 is 13 residues. The CDR3 sequence is CASSQQLNTEAFF. In nucleotides, the CDR3 is TGTGCCAGCAGTCAACAGCTGAACACTGAAGCTTTCTTT.

This clonotype was found many times. This sequence joins TRBV5-1 and TRBJ2-3; 12 nucleotides align to TRBD2. The trim removed 1 base at V and 4 bases at J, leaving 13 bases unmatched. Per the germline V gene, CDR1 is SGHRS and CDR2 is YFSETQ. CDR3 length: 19 amino acids. CDR3 amino acids: CASSLFASGRADVADTQYF. CDR3 in DNA: TGCGCCAGCAGCTTGTTTGCTAGCGGGAGGGCCGATGTCGCAGATACGCAGTATTTT.

This clonotype was counted many times. The rearrangement uses TRBV7-9 and TRBJ2-7; 7 bases align to TRBD1. The V segment lost 2 bases and the J segment 5 bases; nucleotides outside the gene matches: 9. The CDR3 covers 15 residues. Germline lookup yields CDR1 SEHNR and CDR2 FQNEAQ (reference sequence). CDR3 loop: CASSLKSGQKDEQYF. CDR3 DNA: TGTGCCAGCAGCTTAAAGTCGGGACAGAAAGACGAGCAGTACTTC. Based on the CDR3 plus reference TRBV7-9 and TRBJ2-7, the full variable domain is DTGVSQNPRHKITKRGQNVTFRCDPISEHNRLYWYRQTLGQGPEFLTYFQNEAQLEKSRLLSDRFSAERPKGSFSTLEIQRTEQGDSAMYLCASSLKSGQKDEQYFGPGTRLTVT.

This chain connects TRBV3-1 to TRBJ2-1, with TRBD2 matching over 8 bases. The CDR3 covers 17 residues. V shed 4 bases and J 5 bases; nucleotides not matched to a gene: 13. CDR1 and CDR2 (germline): LGHDT, YNNKEL (reference sequence). The CDR3 sequence is CASSPSRGGRPNNEQFF. The CDR3 DNA is TGTGCCAGCAGCCCCTCTAGGGGCGGGAGGCCAAACAATGAGCAGTTCTTC.

This clonotype showed up many times. J is TRBJ2-3 and V is TRBV20-1; 8 nucleotides agree with TRBD1. The CDR3 has 16 residues. V trimming: 0 bases; J trimming: 8 bases; junction bases outside the gene matches: 13. Per the germline V gene, CDR1 is DFQATT and CDR2 is SNEGSKA (reference sequence). DNA for the CDR3: TGCAGTGCTAGAGATGAGAGGACAGGGCGCCGGACTACGCAGTATTTT. Protein product: CSARDERTGRRTTQYF.

Regarding this clonotype: This may be a read error: a much more frequent sequence differs by one nucleotide. The rearrangement joins TRBV29-1 to TRBJ2-1; possible D gene TRBD2, 5 bases. CDR3 length: 13 amino acids. Deletions cut 1 base from V and 4 bases from J, with 8 bases between. Germline loops: CDR1 SQVTM, CDR2 ANQGSEA. As DNA, the CDR3 is TGCAGCGTTGAAGGGCGGGCTTACAATGAGCAGTTCTTC. Its protein product is CSVEGRAYNEQFF.

This clonotype was seen at least ten times. CDR3 coding DNA: TGCGCCAGCAGCTTGGAGTCCCACCCTACGACCTACAATGAGCAGTTCTTC. Encoded protein: CASSLESHPTTYNEQFF. The V call is TRBV5-1, the J call TRBJ2-1; D not resolved. Germline assignment: CDR1 SGHRS and CDR2 YFSETQ. The V gene lost 0 bases and the J gene lost 2 bases, with 15 bases spanning the gap. CDR3 size: 17 residues.

This clonotype has ten or more counts. The genes are TRBV20-1 and TRBJ2-1; the match to TRBD2 covers 7 bases. Trimming removed 6 bases from V and 6 bases from J; junction bases left unmatched: 20. Germline V gives CDR1 DFQATT, CDR2 SNEGSKA (reference sequence). The CDR3 loop spans 17 amino acids. CDR3 sequence (DNA): TGCAGTGCACGACCCACGGGGGGTCGGTACCCGGGCAATGAGCAGTTCTTC. Residues: CSARPTGGRYPGNEQFF.

The sample holds many counts of this clonotype. This chain joins TRBV20-1 and TRBJ1-5; D not resolved. The germline gives CDR1 DFQATT, CDR2 SNEGSKA (reference sequence). V was pared by 5 bases and J by 4 bases, with 9 bases between. The CDR3 contains 12 residues. The CDR3 is CSASRTNQPQHF. The CDR3 DNA follows: TGCAGTGCTTCTCGTACGAATCAGCCCCAGCATTTT.

This clonotype showed up many times. The gene calls are TRBV19 and TRBJ2-1, with 12 positions matching TRBD2. The CDR3 runs to 15 residues. From germline, CDR1 is LNHDA and CDR2 SQIVND (reference sequence). V trimming: 6 bases; J trimming: 10 bases; junction bases outside the gene matches: 10. CDR3 sequence (DNA): TGTGCCAGTAGCGAGCCTAGCGGGGGGGCTCGCGAGCAGTTCTTC. It is translated as CASSEPSGGAREQFF.

This clonotype was observed at least ten times. CDR3 coding DNA: TGTGCCAGCAGCTCCACCGGGACTATCCATGAGCAGTTCTTC. Protein: CASSSTGTIHEQFF. This chain uses TRBV5-6 with TRBJ2-1; 7 bases fit TRBD2. The CDR3 loop spans 14 amino acids. The germline CDR1 and CDR2 sequences are SGHDT and YYEEEE. V lost 3 bases, J lost 8 bases, and 8 bases stayed unmatched. Supplemented by reference TRBV5-6 and TRBJ2-1, the full variable domain reads DAGVTQSPTHLIKTRGQQVTLRCSPKSGHDTVSWYQQALGQGPQFIFQYYEEEERQRGNFPDRFSGHQFPNYSSELNVNALLLGDSALYLCASSSTGTIHEQFFGPGTRLTVL.

In its sample, this clonotype was seen many times. The gene calls are TRBV24-1 and TRBJ2-3; 8 nucleotides align to TRBD2. In germline, CDR1 is KGHDR, CDR2 SFDVKD. J lost 2 bases, V lost 0 bases, and 12 bases had no gene match. The CDR3 is made up of 19 amino acids. CDR3 in amino acids: CATSDLRRSGVPVTDTQYF. The CDR3 nucleotides read TGTGCCACCAGTGATTTGAGGCGTAGCGGGGTTCCCGTCACAGATACGCAGTATTTT.

At least ten counts were recorded for this clonotype. The chain couples TRBV20-1 to TRBJ1-5, with D tentatively TRBD1 (6 bases). Per germline, CDR1 DFQATT and CDR2 SNEGSKA (reference sequence). The CDR3 consists of 13 residues. Trimming took off 6 bases at V and 6 bases at J, with 15 bases between the two ends. CDR3 DNA: TGCAGTGCCGTCCCAGGGGCAGGTCAGCCCCAGCATTTT. This translates into CSAVPGAGQPQHF.

As concerns this clonotype: This may arise from a read error, as a much more abundant clone is one base away. V usage is TRBV11-3 and J usage is TRBJ2-7; 8 nucleotides align to TRBD2. Unmatched junction bases numbered 5, after V lost 3 bases and J lost 4 bases. This CDR3 has 14 residues. Germline CDR1 reads SGHNT; CDR2 reads YENEEA. CDR3 DNA sequence: TGTGCCAGCAGCTTCATAGCGGGGAAATACGAGCAGTACTTC. This encodes CASSFIAGKYEQYF.

Many counts were recorded for this clonotype. The chain carries TRBV10-3 and TRBJ2-5; TRBD1 agrees at 7 bases. CDR3 length: 15 residues. With 0 bases clipped from V and 5 bases from J, the junction kept 6 bases outside the gene matches. The germline gives CDR1 ENHRY, CDR2 SYGVKD. The CDR3 DNA is TGTGCCATCAGTGAGTCACGACAGGGCGCTGAGACCCAGTACTTC. Protein product: CAISESRQGAETQYF.

This clonotype has a count of ten or more. The chain is built from TRBV19 and TRBJ1-5; D is possibly TRBD1 (6 bases). Trimming stripped 4 bases from V and 7 bases from J, with 14 bases between. The germline CDR1 and CDR2 sequences are LNHDA and SQIVND (reference sequence). This CDR3 region has 14 residues. The CDR3 region is CASSTTGWGQPQHF. The DNA of the CDR3 is TGTGCCAGTAGTACTACAGGGTGGGGACAGCCCCAGCATTTT. The entire variable domain, with the rest obtained from reference TRBV19 and TRBJ1-5, is as follows: DGGITQSPKYLFRKEGQNVTLSCEQNLNHDAMYWYRQDPGQGLRLIYYSQIVNDFQKGDIAEGYSVSREKKESFPLTVTSAQKNPTAFYLCASSTTGWGQPQHFGDGTRLSIL.

This clonotype was found many times. This chain links TRBV20-1 with TRBJ2-1, with D unclear. V was shortened by 0 bases and J by 4 bases, with 10 bases between the two germline ends. The CDR3 is 14 residues long. In germline, CDR1 is DFQATT, CDR2 SNEGSKA (reference sequence). CDR3 amino acids: CSAREPSRYNEQFF. The CDR3, as DNA: TGCAGTGCTAGAGAGCCTAGTCGGTACAATGAGCAGTTCTTC.

This clonotype was counted ten times or more. V and J are TRBV29-1 and TRBJ2-2; TRBD1 aligns across 7 bases. This CDR3 is built from 14 residues. V shed 8 bases, J shed 0 bases, and the junction held 6 bases outside the gene matches. Per the germline V gene, CDR1 is SQVTM and CDR2 is ANQGSEA. The CDR3 protein is CSTGQSPNTGELFF. DNA for the CDR3: TGCAGCACGGGACAGTCCCCGAACACCGGGGAGCTGTTTTTT.

This clonotype was counted many times. The chain uses TRBV29-1 and TRBJ2-2; D is uncertain. This CDR3 spans 11 amino acids. Germline CDR1 SQVTM, CDR2 ANQGSEA. The V and J ends lost 6 bases and 2 bases respectively, with 4 bases between them. The CDR3 loop is CSVRNTGELFF. The CDR3 DNA is TGCAGCGTCCGAAACACCGGGGAGCTGTTTTTT.

The rearrangement uses TRBV6-6 and TRBJ2-5; 7 nucleotides agree with TRBD2. The J segment lost 3 bases and the V segment lost 2 bases, leaving 6 bases of the junction unmatched. The CDR3 is 15 residues long. Germline-derived CDR1 and CDR2 are MNHNY and SVGAGI (reference sequence). CDR3: CASSYIGAGEETQYF. CDR3 sequence (DNA): TGTGCCAGCAGTTACATTGGCGCGGGAGAAGAGACCCAGTACTTC.

The chain has TRBV29-1 and TRBJ2-5, with 7 bases matching TRBD1. The CDR3 is 13 amino acids. The V segment lost 3 bases and the J segment 7 bases; nucleotides outside the gene matches: 8. CDR1 SQVTM and CDR2 ANQGSEA come from the germline V gene. In nucleotides, the CDR3 is TGCAGCGTTGATGATGGATCAGGGGGGACCCAGTACTTC. Translating it yields CSVDDGSGGTQYF.

This clonotype has at least ten counts. This chain links TRBV10-3 with TRBJ1-1; 7 bases align to TRBD1. Germline V gene sequence: CDR1 ENHRY, CDR2 SYGVKD. The CDR3 extends over 14 amino acids. Trimming cost V 7 bases and J 0 bases; bases outside gene matches: 5. The CDR3 region is CAINPGQLNTEAFF. The CDR3 region has the DNA TGTGCCATCAACCCGGGACAGTTGAACACTGAAGCTTTCTTT.

Ten or more counts support this clonotype. The rearrangement uses TRBV29-1 and TRBJ2-1, with 11 bases aligning to TRBD2. The CDR3 sequence is 12 residues long. The V gene's germline CDR1 is SQVTM and CDR2 ANQGSEA. V lost 8 bases to trimming and J lost 7 bases; unmatched junction nucleotides: 4. The CDR3 reads CSLAGGVNEQFF. Here the CDR3 DNA reads TGCAGCCTAGCGGGAGGAGTTAATGAGCAGTTCTTC.

This clonotype has a count of ten or more. This chain connects TRBV6-5 to TRBJ1-1; D unclear. CDR1 MNHEY and CDR2 SVGAGI come from the germline V gene. The V gene lost 6 bases and the J gene lost 3 bases, with 8 bases spanning the gap. The CDR3 is 12 residues long. The CDR3 DNA reads as TGTGCCAGCAGCTCCTTGTACACTGAAGCTTTCTTT. This encodes CASSSLYTEAFF.

This clonotype was seen ten or more times. V gene TRBV5-1 combines with J gene TRBJ2-7; 9 bases agree with TRBD1. From germline, CDR1 is SGHRS and CDR2 YFSETQ. This CDR3 spans 14 amino acids. The junction had 8 bases not matched to a gene; V was cut back by 4 bases and J by 6 bases. As DNA, the CDR3 is TGCGCCAGCAGCATAACACAGGGGGCAGGCGAGCAGTACTTC. Translated, it gives CASSITQGAGEQYF.

Turning to this clonotype: Given a much more abundant clone one base away, this may be a read error. The V gene is TRBV6-6, the J gene TRBJ1-1; perhaps TRBD1 as D (5 bases). The V end was cut by 6 bases, the J end by 1 base, with 15 bases between. Germline CDR1 and CDR2: MNHNY and SVGAGI (reference sequence). This CDR3 contains 15 residues. CDR3: CASSQGRGGNTEAFF. Written as DNA, the CDR3 is TGTGCCAGCAGCCAAGGACGGGGGGGGAACACTGAAGCTTTCTTT.